This passage covers 23 T cell receptor beta chains from one sample sequenced in a study of shared clonotypes between healthy human individuals. The assay was immunoSEQ multiplex PCR, and TCRdb's table has in-frame clones only and misses some. The repertoire includes approximately 530,000 clones, almost 97% of them detected once, and about 0.064% sits in the top ten. Sequencing was carried out using naive CD4+ T cells sorted from blood. Noted subset: CD45RA+ positively selected. The receptor set was obtained from a woman in her twenties or thirties in good health.

The chain joins TRBV5-1 to TRBJ1-1; D possibly corresponds to TRBD1 (6 bases). The ends were cut back, 3 bases at V and 6 bases at J, with 12 bases in the middle. Germline V gene lookup returns CDR1 SGHRS and CDR2 YFSETQ. CDR3 size: 13 residues. The CDR3 here is CASSSGGGSEAFF. CDR3 bases: TGCGCCAGCAGCTCAGGAGGGGGGTCTGAAGCTTTCTTT.

The table lists this clone with a count of one. In the same sample, other DNA sequences code for this CDR3. This chain links TRBV5-1 with TRBJ2-3, with no clear D. The V gene's germline CDR1 is SGHRS and CDR2 YFSETQ. The CDR3 sequence is 14 residues long. Trimming shortened V by 0 bases and J by 2 bases, and 7 bases separated the two germline ends. The CDR3 sequence is CASSLDTSTDTQYF. CDR3 in DNA: TGCGCCAGCAGCTTGGACACTTCCACAGATACGCAGTATTTT.

V gene TRBV6-1 combines with J gene TRBJ1-5; D unresolved. This CDR3 region has 13 residues. Germline V gene lookup returns CDR1 MNHNS and CDR2 SASEGT. V lost 6 bases to trimming and J lost 9 bases, with 15 bases between them. The CDR3: CASSPQPAGPQHF. The DNA for the CDR3 is TGTGCCAGCAGCCCGCAGCCCGCAGGGCCCCAGCATTTT.

For this clone: Other nucleotide sequences in the sample specify the same CDR3. The chain couples TRBV5-1 to TRBJ1-1, with 11 bases fitting TRBD1. The length of the CDR3 is 16 residues. Germline assignment: CDR1 SGHRS and CDR2 YFSETQ. Trimming took 2 bases from V and 2 from J; bases not matched to a gene: 5. The CDR3 spells CASSFGTGGGNTEAFF. DNA for the CDR3: TGCGCCAGCAGCTTCGGGACAGGGGGTGGAAACACTGAAGCTTTCTTT. The whole variable domain, remainder taken from reference TRBV5-1 and TRBJ1-1, is KAGVTQTPRYLIKTRGQQVTLSCSPISGHRSVSWYQQTPGQGLQFLFEYFSETQRNKGNFPGRFSGRQFSNSRSEMNVSTLELGDSALYLCASSFGTGGGNTEAFFGQGTRLTVV.

V is TRBV28 and J is TRBJ1-2; 7 positions agree with TRBD1. The germline CDR1 and CDR2 sequences are MDHEN and SYDVKM. V shed 4 bases and J 5 bases; nucleotides not matched to a gene: 7. This CDR3 has 14 residues. CDR3 sequence: CASSSGGQPYGYTF. CDR3 in DNA: TGTGCCAGCAGTTCTGGGGGACAGCCATATGGCTACACCTTC.

The chain recombines TRBV7-9 with TRBJ1-3; D remains ambiguous. CDR1 is SEHNR, CDR2 FQNEAQ, per germline (reference sequence). Trimming left V 4 bases short and J 4 bases short, with 14 bases between. The CDR3 is made up of 15 amino acids. The CDR3 here is CASSSRELGGNTIYF. CDR3 nucleotides: TGTGCCAGCAGCTCGCGGGAGCTTGGAGGAAACACCATATATTTT.

This clone is a singleton in its sample. The V call is TRBV14, the J call TRBJ2-1; 8 bases line up with TRBD2. The CDR3 runs to 16 residues. CDR1 and CDR2 from the germline V gene are SGHDN and FVKESK. J lost 4 bases, V lost 5 bases, and 10 bases had no gene match. CDR3 residues: CASSALGAGVYNEQFF. Written as DNA, the CDR3 is TGTGCCAGCAGCGCACTTGGAGCGGGAGTTTACAATGAGCAGTTCTTC.

V is TRBV7-9 and J is TRBJ2-7; TRBD2 matches 12 bases. Germline V gene data show CDR1 as SEHNR and CDR2 as FQNEAQ (reference sequence). V was clipped by 4 bases and J by 4 bases; unmatched bases: 8. The length of the CDR3 is 16 residues. CDR3 coding DNA: TGTGCCAGCAGCTCGGGGGGACTAGCGGGCATTTACGAGCAGTACTTC. Translating gives CASSSGGLAGIYEQYF.

V is TRBV21-1 and J is TRBJ2-3; the table's D call TRBD1 went unverified against the DNA. TRBV21-1 is termed a pseudogene. The CDR3 runs 17 residues. The CDR3 DNA reads as TGTGCCAGCAGCAAGGGGGCAGAGCGGCTGAGGACAGATACGCAGTATTTT. This codes for CASSKGAERLRTDTQYF.

The V gene is TRBV29-1, the J gene TRBJ1-1; no clear D. Germline V gene sequence: CDR1 SQVTM, CDR2 ANQGSEA. The CDR3 runs 13 residues. V was shortened by 1 base and J by 4 bases, with 10 bases between the two germline ends. The CDR3 is CSVEARLSTEAFF. CDR3 in DNA: TGCAGCGTTGAAGCTCGGTTAAGCACTGAAGCTTTCTTT. The full variable domain, in which reference TRBV29-1 and TRBJ1-1 provide the parts outside the CDR3, is SAVISQKPSRDICQRGTSLTIQCQVDSQVTMMFWYRQQPGQSLTLIATANQGSEATYESGFVIDKFPISRPNLTFSTLTVSNMSPEDSSIYLCSVEARLSTEAFFGQGTRLTVV.

Only one count was recorded for this clone. This chain links TRBV28 with TRBJ2-2, with D unclear. The CDR3 contains 14 residues. Looked up from germline, CDR1 is MDHEN and CDR2 is SYDVKM. Trimming shortened V by 10 bases and J by 4 bases, and 16 bases separated the two germline ends. The CDR3 DNA sequence: TGTGCCACCCAGGTGGATAGAGGCACCGGGGAGCTGTTTTTT. Its translation: CATQVDRGTGELFF.

The chain carries TRBV11-2 and TRBJ2-4; 7 positions agree with TRBD1. The CDR3 covers 17 residues. The germline gives CDR1 SGHAT, CDR2 FQNNGV. J was trimmed by 0 bases and V by 6 bases; bases with no gene match: 11. In DNA form, the CDR3 reads TGTGCCAGCAGTCGTCTGGACAGGACCTTAGCCAAAAACATTCAGTACTTC. Translated, it gives CASSRLDRTLAKNIQYF. The full variable domain, in which reference TRBV11-2 and TRBJ2-4 provide the parts outside the CDR3, is EAGVAQSPRYKIIEKRQSVAFWCNPISGHATLYWYQQILGQGPKLLIQFQNNGVVDDSQLPKDRFSAERLKGVDSTLKIQPAKLEDSAVYLCASSRLDRTLAKNIQYFGAGTRLSVL.

Here the CDR3 DNA reads TGTGCCATCGAGGGGCCGGGGCGTACGAACACCGGGGAGCTGTTTTTT. Amino acid sequence: CAIEGPGRTNTGELFF. This chain connects TRBV28 to TRBJ2-2; D is possibly TRBD1 or TRBD2 (5 bases each). Trimming pared 10 bases from V and 0 bases from J, leaving 18 bases between. In germline, CDR1 is MDHEN, CDR2 SYDVKM. The CDR3 extends over 16 amino acids.

The rearrangement links TRBV6-1 to TRBJ2-5, with 8 positions matching TRBD1. Trimming cost V 5 bases and J 5 bases; bases outside gene matches: 7. CDR1 and CDR2 (germline): MNHNS, SASEGT. This CDR3 has 14 residues. CDR3 DNA sequence: TGTGCCAGCAGTCCCAGGACAGGGTGGGAGACCCAGTACTTC. Translating it yields CASSPRTGWETQYF.

This clone appeared a single time. The chain uses TRBV28 and TRBJ1-2; 7 bases are a match to TRBD1. From germline, CDR1 is MDHEN and CDR2 SYDVKM. V was pared by 10 bases and J by 14 bases, with 16 bases of the junction left unmatched. The CDR3 has 12 amino acids. Here the CDR3 DNA reads TGTGCCATCACCGACAGGGAAGGGAAAGAAACCTTC. It translates to CAITDREGKETF.

V and J are TRBV19 and TRBJ1-3; D may be TRBD1 (5 bases). This CDR3 is 14 amino acids long. V was cut by 3 bases and J by 2 bases, with 8 bases left in between. CDR1 LNHDA and CDR2 SQIVND come from the germline V gene (reference sequence). This chain's CDR3 is CASSIGGAGNTIYF. CDR3 bases: TGTGCCAGTAGTATCGGGGGGGCTGGAAACACCATATATTTT.

This clone was picked up a small number of times. The chain employs TRBV27 and TRBJ1-5; D is unresolved. In germline, CDR1 is MNHEY, CDR2 SMNVEV (reference sequence). V lost 8 bases to trimming and J lost 5 bases, with 4 bases between them. The CDR3 consists of 10 residues. This CDR3 reads CASPYQPQHF. CDR3 nucleotides: TGTGCCAGCCCCTATCAGCCCCAGCATTTT.

The chain couples TRBV7-9 to TRBJ2-3; D call uncertain. The V and J ends lost 1 base and 0 bases respectively, with 8 bases between them. Germline V gene lookup returns CDR1 SEHNR and CDR2 FQNEAQ (reference sequence). There are 15 residues in the CDR3. The DNA for the CDR3 is TGTGCCAGCAGCTTAGTCCGGGCGAGCACAGATACGCAGTATTTT. It translates to CASSLVRASTDTQYF.

The rearrangement joins TRBV6-1 to TRBJ2-3, with 14 bases that match TRBD2. Germline trimming cut 1 base from V and 2 bases from J; bases unmatched to any gene: 5. Germline V gives CDR1 MNHNS, CDR2 SASEGT. This CDR3 has 18 residues. DNA of the CDR3: TGTGCCAGCAGTGAAGAACGGACTAGCGGGAGGATCACAGATACGCAGTATTTT. Amino acid sequence: CASSEERTSGRITDTQYF.

The J gene is TRBJ2-7, the V gene TRBV21-1. TRBV21-1 is shown as a pseudogene. This CDR3 region has 18 residues. Written as DNA, the CDR3 is TGTGCCAGCAGCAAAGTCCTAAATCATGGGACGGCGACCTACGAGCAGTACTTC. It translates to CASSKVLNHGTATYEQYF.

The chain combines TRBV14 with TRBJ2-1, with 8 bases matching TRBD2. Germline CDR1 is SGHDN and CDR2 is FVKESK. There are 15 residues in the CDR3. After removal of 4 bases from V and 1 base from J, the junction contained 3 bases not matched to a gene. This CDR3 reads CASSLIAGSYNEQFF. Here the CDR3 DNA reads TGTGCCAGCAGCCTTATAGCGGGGTCCTACAATGAGCAGTTCTTC. Full variable domain (remainder filled in from reference TRBV14 and TRBJ2-1): EAGVTQFPSHSVIEKGQTVTLRCDPISGHDNLYWYRRVMGKEIKFLLHFVKESKQDESGMPNNRFLAERTGGTYSTLKVQPAELEDSGVYFCASSLIAGSYNEQFFGPGTRLTVL.

This CDR3 reads CASSFTRGVTYEQYF. As DNA, the CDR3 is TGTGCCAGCAGTTTCACCCGGGGCGTGACATACGAGCAGTACTTC. The chain couples TRBV27 to TRBJ2-7; D is tentatively TRBD1 or TRBD2 (5 bases each). V was pared by 3 bases and J by 4 bases, with 16 bases between. This CDR3 is built from 15 residues. Per germline, CDR1 MNHEY and CDR2 SMNVEV (reference sequence).

The chain carries TRBV10-3 and TRBJ1-2; 8 bases match TRBD1. Germline CDR1 ENHRY, CDR2 SYGVKD. This CDR3 contains 13 residues. The V and J ends lost 6 bases and 7 bases, in that order; junction bases with no gene match: 7. In DNA form, the CDR3 reads TGTGCCATCAGGGGGACAGGAGCAACTGGCTACACCTTC. Encoded protein: CAIRGTGATGYTF.